This T cell receptor (beta chain) was sequenced in a study of vaccination effects on CD4 cells after COVID-19. Study-level background: Participants received two doses of either the BNT162b2 or mRNA-1273 vaccine.

CDR1 is SGHNT and CDR2 is YYREEE in the germline V gene (reference sequence). The CDR3 runs to 11 residues. Trimming cost V 3 bases and J 7 bases, with 5 bases left between them. The repertoire was sequenced with immunoSEQ multiplex PCR; TCRdb's copy has only in-frame clones and lacks some. The sample consists of approximately 70,000 clones, 60% to 75% of them appearing once. Antigen-specific CD4+ T cells were first expanded with viral peptide pools by the ViraFEST assay and only then sequenced. Culturing for 10 days preceded CD4+ T cell isolation. Testing of the vaccine recipients showed negative nucleocapsid antibodies and no prior SARS-CoV-2 infection. General study findings and limits: In healthy vaccinees, only 1 of 255 vaccine-induced clones cross-reacted with common cold coronaviruses. The study dataset contains few convalescent patients and includes no early post-infection timepoints.

Note on this clone: What it binds is not known.

The chain uses TRBV5-4 and TRBJ2-1; D not resolved. The specimen was CD4+ T cells from PBMCs cultured with HCoV-NL63 spike peptides, collected before COVID-19 vaccination. The TCR was taken from a human donor who received a COVID-19 vaccine. The CDR3 DNA follows: TGTGCCAGCAGCTCGATAAATGAGCAGTTCTTC. Its translation is CASSSINEQFF.